The 25 T cell receptor beta chains given below trace back to one sample, sequenced in a study of blood T cell repertoires in COVID-19. The data were produced by immunoSEQ multiplex PCR, yet TCRdb's version contains in-frame clones alone and is incomplete. The sample includes about 400,000 clones, approximately 87% of them seen just once. The sequenced sample was PBMCs or T cells enriched from blood (not recorded which). All receptors derive from a woman between 50 and 59 years old who had recovered from COVID-19.

The V and J genes are TRBV7-2 and TRBJ2-7, with 7 bases matching TRBD2. CDR1 and CDR2 from the germline V gene are SGHTA and FQGNSA. The trim removed 5 bases at V and 2 bases at J, leaving 3 bases unmatched. The length of the CDR3 is 13 residues. The CDR3 loop reads CASSERGTYEQYF. The CDR3 DNA reads TGTGCCAGCAGCGAGCGGGGAACCTACGAGCAGTACTTC.

This clone was observed a single time. J is TRBJ2-4 and V is TRBV28; a possible D gene is TRBD2 (6 bases). Germline CDR1 MDHEN, CDR2 SYDVKM. The V gene lost 4 bases and the J gene lost 0 bases, with 16 bases spanning the gap. CDR3 length: 17 residues. The CDR3, as DNA: TGTGCCAGCAGTTCGTTAGGGCGGGACTTAGCCAAAAACATTCAGTACTTC. Translation: CASSSLGRDLAKNIQYF.

The chain links TRBV28 to TRBJ2-1; 8 bases fit TRBD2. Germline CDR1 and CDR2: MDHEN and SYDVKM. J gave up 5 bases and V 3 bases, and 9 bases lay outside the gene matches. This CDR3 is built from 16 residues. The CDR3 coding sequence is TGTGCCAGCAGTTTTGGGGTGCAGCGGGGGAACAATGAGCAGTTCTTC. Protein product: CASSFGVQRGNNEQFF.

The CDR3 protein is CASSTEAGGLDNEQFF. In nucleotides, the CDR3 is TGTGCCAGCAGTACCGAAGCGGGGGGCCTAGACAATGAGCAGTTCTTC. V and J are TRBV6-2 or TRBV6-3 and TRBJ2-1, with 9 bases aligning to TRBD2. The CDR3 spans 16 residues. Per the germline V gene, CDR1 is MNHEY and CDR2 is SVGEGT. After removal of 5 bases from V and 5 bases from J, the junction contained 10 bases not matched to a gene.

This chain uses TRBV7-6 with TRBJ1-1; 9 bases map to TRBD1. V shed 5 bases and J 0 bases; nucleotides not matched to a gene: 7. Germline-derived CDR1 and CDR2 are SGHVS and FNYEAQ. CDR3 length equals 16 residues. In DNA, the CDR3 is TGTGCCAGCAGCGTGACAGGGGGGGATTTGAACACTGAAGCTTTCTTT. Protein: CASSVTGGDLNTEAFF.

Here the CDR3 DNA reads TGTGCCAGCAGCCAAGTGGGCGAAAGGGGCCCAGATACGCAGTATTTT. It specifies CASSQVGERGPDTQYF. This sequence joins TRBV7-9 and TRBJ2-3, with D perhaps matching TRBD1 (5 bases). The ends were cut back, 5 bases at V and 4 bases at J, with 19 bases in the middle. CDR1 and CDR2 (germline): SEHNR, FQNEAQ (reference sequence). The CDR3 is made up of 16 amino acids. The complete variable domain, with remaining parts taken from reference TRBV7-9 and TRBJ2-3, reads DTGVSQNPRHKITKRGQNVTFRCDPISEHNRLYWYRQTLGQGPEFLTYFQNEAQLEKSRLLSDRFSAERPKGSFSTLEIQRTEQGDSAMYLCASSQVGERGPDTQYFGPGTRLTVL.

The rearrangement links TRBV11-2 to TRBJ1-4; TRBD1 agrees at 9 bases. This CDR3 has 18 amino acids. Germline CDR1 SGHAT, CDR2 FQNNGV. The trim removed 7 bases at V and 0 bases at J, leaving 12 bases unmatched. CDR3 sequence: CASTRYPQGASTNEKLFF. For the CDR3, the DNA is TGTGCCAGCACCCGATACCCACAGGGGGCTTCAACTAATGAAAAACTGTTTTTT.

The chain employs TRBV12-3 or TRBV12-4 and TRBJ1-1; D is unclear. V shed 3 bases and J shed 7 bases, with 9 bases lying between them. The CDR3 totals 12 residues. CDR3 residues: CASSLISYEAFF. Written as DNA, the CDR3 is TGTGCCAGCAGTTTGATCAGTTATGAAGCTTTCTTT.

The V and J genes are TRBV28 and TRBJ2-1, with D possibly TRBD2 on 5 matching bases. CDR1 and CDR2 from the germline V gene are MDHEN and SYDVKM. The CDR3 loop spans 15 amino acids. Trimming left V 3 bases short and J 5 bases short, with 14 bases between. The CDR3 coding sequence is TGTGCCAGCAGTTTTCCGGGGATCCACGACAATGAGCAGTTCTTC. It is translated as CASSFPGIHDNEQFF. The variable domain in full, with the rest retrieved from reference TRBV28 and TRBJ2-1, is DVKVTQSSRYLVKRTGEKVFLECVQDMDHENMFWYRQDPGLGLRLIYFSYDVKMKEKGDIPEGYSVSREKKERFSLILESASTNQTSMYLCASSFPGIHDNEQFFGPGTRLTVL.

The chain employs TRBV23-1 and TRBJ1-2; D not certain. TRBV23-1 is labeled an ORF, and its function is uncertain. The CDR3 contains 17 residues. Trimming took 2 bases from V and 6 from J, leaving 22 bases between them. The CDR3 DNA is TGCGCCAGCAGTCAAGGGAGGGCCACGGGTGGGCAGGATGGCTACACCTTC. It codes for CASSQGRATGGQDGYTF.

The chain carries TRBV5-1 and TRBJ1-1; D perhaps matches TRBD1 (6 bases). CDR1 is SGHRS and CDR2 is YFSETQ in the germline V gene. The CDR3 is made up of 17 amino acids. The ends were cut back, 0 bases at V and 3 bases at J, with 18 bases in the middle. Here the CDR3 reads CASSLAPAGVSDTEAFF. DNA for the CDR3: TGCGCCAGCAGCTTGGCTCCCGCAGGGGTGTCGGACACTGAAGCTTTCTTT.

This chain connects TRBV30 to TRBJ2-7, with 8 bases that match TRBD2. Germline CDR1 GTSNPN, CDR2 SVGIG (reference sequence). Unmatched junction bases numbered 9, after V lost 8 bases and J lost 0 bases. The CDR3 length is 14 residues. DNA of the CDR3: TGTGCCGGGGAACCTCGGGAGGGCTCCTACGAGCAGTACTTC. Its translation is CAGEPREGSYEQYF.

The rearrangement uses TRBV19 and TRBJ1-4; a possible D gene is TRBD1 (6 bases). V was shortened by 5 bases and J by 5 bases, with 9 bases between the two germline ends. This CDR3 is 13 amino acids long. CDR1 is LNHDA, CDR2 SQIVND, per germline (reference sequence). CDR3 sequence: CASSRTENEKLFF. CDR3 DNA: TGTGCCAGTAGTCGGACAGAAAATGAAAAACTGTTTTTT.

The chain employs TRBV7-9 and TRBJ1-3; D ambiguous. The length of the CDR3 is 11 residues. V was shortened by 5 bases and J by 9 bases, with 8 bases between the two germline ends. Germline lookup yields CDR1 SEHNR and CDR2 FQNEAQ (reference sequence). Here the CDR3 reads CASSQEGTIYF. CDR3 DNA sequence: TGTGCCAGCAGCCAAGAGGGCACCATATATTTT.

The chain uses TRBV28 and TRBJ2-3; tentative D call: TRBD2 (5 bases). With 8 bases removed from V and 7 bases from J, the gap between germline ends came to 16 bases. CDR1 is MDHEN and CDR2 is SYDVKM in the germline V gene. The CDR3 sequence is 13 residues long. CDR3 loop: CASRGSKGNTQYF. CDR3 nucleotides: TGTGCCAGCCGGGGTAGTAAAGGAAATACGCAGTATTTT.

The chain is built from TRBV7-9 and TRBJ1-1, with TRBD1 as a possible D gene (5 bases). Trimming removed 2 bases at V and 4 bases at J, with 11 bases between. The CDR3 spans 14 residues. CDR1 is SEHNR, CDR2 FQNEAQ, per germline (reference sequence). The CDR3 loop is CASSLQGSSTEAFF. DNA for the CDR3: TGTGCCAGCAGCTTACAGGGTTCTAGCACTGAAGCTTTCTTT.

In regard to this clone: An end of the junction differs from the germline gene, which may be a read error. The CDR3 DNA reads TGTGCCAGCAGTCCAACAGGCGCCCCCATGTATTTT. The encoded protein is CASSPTGAPMYF. The chain joins TRBV9 to TRBJ1-3, with D perhaps matching TRBD1 (5 bases). CDR1 and CDR2 from the germline V gene are SGDLS and YYNGEE. The CDR3 contains 12 residues.

This clone was observed a single time. The chain combines TRBV27 with TRBJ1-5; tentatively, D is TRBD1 (5 bases). Trimming stripped 5 bases from V and 7 bases from J, with 15 bases between. The germline V gene encodes CDR1 MNHEY and CDR2 SMNVEV (reference sequence). The CDR3 has 14 amino acids. The CDR3 loop reads CASSVGGLRQPQHF. The CDR3 bases are TGTGCCAGCAGTGTGGGGGGATTGAGGCAGCCCCAGCATTTT.

V and J are TRBV3-1 (or the pseudogene TRBV3-2) and TRBJ1-2, with D maybe TRBD1 (6 bases). The V gene lost 4 bases and the J gene lost 4 bases, with 10 bases spanning the gap. There are 13 residues in the CDR3. The germline gives CDR1 LGHDT, CDR2 YNNKEL (reference sequence). CDR3 amino acids: CASSPTGIYGYTF. As DNA, the CDR3 is TGTGCCAGCAGCCCTACAGGGATCTATGGCTACACCTTC.

Note on this clone: The identical CDR3 is also encoded by other nucleotide sequences in the sample. V gene TRBV3-1 (or the pseudogene TRBV3-2) combines with J gene TRBJ1-3; a weak D match, TRBD1 (6 bases). V dropped 5 bases and J dropped 2 bases, with 10 bases sitting between them. Germline V gene lookup returns CDR1 LGHDT and CDR2 YNNKEL (reference sequence). The length of the CDR3 is 14 residues. CDR3 nucleotide sequence: TGTGCCAGCAGCTCACAGGGACCTGGAAACACCATATATTTT. Protein: CASSSQGPGNTIYF.

The chain joins TRBV9 to TRBJ1-1; tentatively, D is TRBD1 (5 bases). Trimming pared 3 bases from V and 0 bases from J, leaving 18 bases between. The CDR3 runs to 17 residues. Germline V gene data show CDR1 as SGDLS and CDR2 as YYNGEE. The CDR3 protein is CASSASNFRQLNTEAFF. DNA for the CDR3: TGTGCCAGCAGCGCATCTAACTTTCGACAGCTGAACACTGAAGCTTTCTTT.

This chain links TRBV19 with TRBJ1-1, with a possible D match to TRBD1 (5 bases). In germline, CDR1 is LNHDA, CDR2 SQIVND (reference sequence). Trimming removed 4 bases from V and 7 bases from J, with 16 bases in between. This CDR3 comprises 14 residues. This CDR3 is CASSNFGGSGEAFF. The CDR3 region has the DNA TGTGCCAGTAGTAATTTTGGGGGGTCGGGTGAAGCTTTCTTT. Full variable domain (missing parts from reference TRBV19 and TRBJ1-1): DGGITQSPKYLFRKEGQNVTLSCEQNLNHDAMYWYRQDPGQGLRLIYYSQIVNDFQKGDIAEGYSVSREKKESFPLTVTSAQKNPTAFYLCASSNFGGSGEAFFGQGTRLTVV.

The gene calls are TRBV5-1 and TRBJ2-4, with D perhaps matching TRBD1 (6 bases). Per the germline V gene, CDR1 is SGHRS and CDR2 is YFSETQ. The CDR3 spans 14 residues. V lost 4 bases and J 5 bases, leaving 13 bases between the germline ends. CDR3 in DNA: TGCGCCAGCAGCCCCCCGGGACAACAAAACATTCAGTACTTC. It is translated as CASSPPGQQNIQYF.

This rearrangement joins TRBV5-1 to TRBJ1-1; D call uncertain. The CDR3 loop spans 18 amino acids. Germline loops: CDR1 SGHRS, CDR2 YFSETQ. Trimming cost V 1 base and J 0 bases, with 19 bases left between them. The CDR3 sequence: CASSLRGSLGVMNTEAFF. The DNA of the CDR3 is TGCGCCAGCAGCTTGAGAGGGTCCCTGGGAGTCATGAACACTGAAGCTTTCTTT.

This chain joins TRBV3-1 (or the pseudogene TRBV3-2) and TRBJ1-3; 9 bases agree with TRBD1. With 1 base clipped from V and 7 bases from J, the junction kept 14 bases outside the gene matches. From germline, CDR1 is LGHDT and CDR2 YNNKEL (reference sequence). This CDR3 is built from 18 residues. The CDR3 here is CASSQVLLGQGSQNTIYF. CDR3 in DNA: TGTGCCAGCAGCCAAGTTTTGCTGGGACAGGGAAGCCAGAACACCATATATTTT.